This entry describes one TCR beta chain. Its specificity is unknown. Looked up from germline, CDR1 is MDHEN and CDR2 is SYDVKM. Trimming took 3 bases from V and 12 from J; bases not matched to a gene: 7. CDR3 length equals 14 residues. The record originates from a study of response to subunit inactivated influenza vaccine. Study findings and constraints: Authors proposed each seasonal influenza vaccination draws in few new T cells.

TCRdb processed the RT-PCR reads anew with MiXCR; each CDR3 protein has one entry. The sample consists of roughly 700,000 distinct CDR3 sequences, about 15% of them appearing once. The chain uses TRBV28 and TRBJ2-1, with 11 bases aligning to TRBD2. The origin of this receptor is a man aged 50 to 60 who received an inactivated influenza vaccine. The starting material was PBMCs from blood, obtained 14 to 15 days before vaccination. DNA of the CDR3: TGTGCCAGCAGTTTCGGTACTAGCGGGAGACGGCAGTTCTTC. This sequence encodes CASSFGTSGRRQFF.